These 25 T cell receptor beta chains share one sample of origin, sequenced in a study of blood T cells in healthy people across ages. Alongside a J-beta primer mix, a sample-barcoded 5' primer served in a second PCR lasting 7 to 11 cycles. TCRdb passed the 5' RACE reads through MiXCR, listing each CDR3 protein once. The data show around 1,000,000 distinct CDR3 sequences, under 30% seen once. This same sample was also taken into another study, of T cells of mothers and their children.

Sequences were obtained from blood. These receptors all come from a girl aged 2 to 10 in good health.

The chain uses TRBV15 and TRBJ1-6; possible D gene TRBD1, 6 bases. Germline-derived CDR1 and CDR2 are LNHNV and YYDKDF (reference sequence). CDR3 length equals 17 residues. V lost 0 bases, J lost 6 bases, and 15 bases lay in between. CDR3 sequence (DNA): TGTGCCACCAGCAGAGATCGGCAACAGGGCGGTAATTCACCCCTCCACTTT. This encodes CATSRDRQQGGNSPLHF.

J is TRBJ2-3 and V is TRBV20-1, with D uncertain. V was trimmed by 5 bases and J by 2 bases, leaving 11 bases between them. CDR1 and CDR2 from the germline V gene are DFQATT and SNEGSKA (reference sequence). The CDR3 spans 13 residues. Here the CDR3 DNA reads TGCAGTGCTTGGGCCCGGTTCACAGATACGCAGTATTTT. Protein: CSAWARFTDTQYF.

The chain recombines TRBV5-1 with TRBJ2-5; possible D gene TRBD2, 6 bases. This CDR3 is built from 11 residues. With 7 bases removed from V and 4 bases from J, the gap between germline ends came to 8 bases. Germline-derived CDR1 and CDR2 are SGHRS and YFSETQ. The CDR3 DNA is TGCGCCAGCCAGGAGGGAGAGACCCAGTACTTC. Protein product: CASQEGETQYF.

V is TRBV7-9 and J is TRBJ2-5, with 10 bases fitting TRBD2. The J call may be wrong; the DNA end is better matched by TRBJ2-1. Germline CDR1 reads SEHNR; CDR2 reads FQNEAQ (reference sequence). The CDR3 length is 18 residues. CDR3 loop: CASSLWGRLAGTTDEQFF. The CDR3 nucleotides are TGTGCCAGCAGCTTATGGGGTCGACTAGCGGGCACCACAGATGAGCAGTTCTTC.

Worth noting for this clonotype: Relative to the germline gene, one junction end is altered; a read error may explain this. This chain uses TRBV28 with TRBJ2-7; D call uncertain. Germline lookup yields CDR1 MDHEN and CDR2 SYDVKM. CDR3 length: 15 residues. The CDR3 DNA reads TGTGCCAGCAGTTATCATGGTCAGGCGGATTTGGAGCAGTGCTTC. This encodes CASSYHGQADLEQCF.

This chain uses TRBV7-2 with TRBJ2-5; D unresolved. Germline CDR1 reads SGHTA; CDR2 reads FQGNSA. There are 15 residues in the CDR3. The V gene lost 4 bases and the J gene lost 3 bases, with 15 bases spanning the gap. The CDR3 DNA reads as TGTGCCAGCAGCTCCTACCCAGGACCTGAAGAGACCCAGTACTTC. This encodes CASSSYPGPEETQYF. The whole variable domain, remainder taken from reference TRBV7-2 and TRBJ2-5, is GAGVSQSPSNKVTEKGKDVELRCDPISGHTALYWYRQSLGQGLEFLIYFQGNSAPDKSGLPSDRFSAERTGGSVSTLTIQRTQQEDSAVYLCASSSYPGPEETQYFGPGTRLLVL.

This clonotype was picked up a small number of times. The CDR3 sequence: CSVQDGAKNIQYF. In DNA form, the CDR3 reads TGCAGCGTTCAGGATGGGGCCAAAAACATTCAGTACTTC. The chain combines TRBV29-1 with TRBJ2-4; the D is unclear. Germline V gene lookup returns CDR1 SQVTM and CDR2 ANQGSEA. The CDR3 length is 13 residues. Trimming pared 5 bases from V and 1 base from J, leaving 9 bases between.

This sequence joins TRBV27 and TRBJ2-2, with D possibly called TRBD1 or TRBD2 (5 bases each). The CDR3 covers 15 residues. Per germline, CDR1 MNHEY and CDR2 SMNVEV (reference sequence). Trimming pared 5 bases from V and 4 bases from J, leaving 14 bases between. CDR3 nucleotide sequence: TGTGCCAGCAGTCTGGGACCCCTGGGCACCGGGGAGCTGTTTTTT. The encoded protein is CASSLGPLGTGELFF.

The genes are TRBV7-6 and TRBJ1-2; 10 bases fit TRBD1. Trimming took 6 bases from V and 10 from J; bases not matched to a gene: 11. Germline CDR1 SGHVS, CDR2 FNYEAQ. The length of the CDR3 is 14 residues. The DNA of the CDR3 is TGTGCCAGCAGTGACCCGGGACAGGGGTTCTACTACACCTTC. The encoded protein is CASSDPGQGFYYTF.

The chain employs TRBV11-3 and TRBJ1-1, with D uncertain. CDR1 SGHNT and CDR2 YENEEA come from the germline V gene. This CDR3 is 17 amino acids long. V was clipped by 6 bases and J by 3 bases, with 23 bases between them. The CDR3 reads CASRPHRWSPKDTEAFF. In nucleotides, the CDR3 is TGTGCCAGCAGGCCCCATCGGTGGTCCCCTAAAGACACTGAAGCTTTCTTT.

This clonotype was recorded a few times. V gene TRBV29-1 combines with J gene TRBJ1-2; no reliable D call. The CDR3 runs to 12 residues. V was cut by 4 bases and J by 7 bases, with 13 bases left in between. The germline CDR1 and CDR2 sequences are SQVTM and ANQGSEA. This chain's CDR3 is CSVVTFLAGYTF. CDR3 nucleotide sequence: TGCAGCGTTGTGACCTTCCTCGCTGGCTACACCTTC. Drawing the rest from reference TRBV29-1 and TRBJ1-2, the complete variable domain is SAVISQKPSRDICQRGTSLTIQCQVDSQVTMMFWYRQQPGQSLTLIATANQGSEATYESGFVIDKFPISRPNLTFSTLTVSNMSPEDSSIYLCSVVTFLAGYTFGSGTRLTVV.

The chain couples TRBV7-2 to TRBJ2-2; the D is unclear. The CDR3 runs 13 residues. V lost 4 bases and J lost 6, with 9 bases in between. Germline V gene lookup returns CDR1 SGHTA and CDR2 FQGNSA. CDR3: CASSSPNAGELFF. The CDR3, as DNA: TGTGCCAGCAGCTCCCCAAACGCCGGGGAGCTGTTTTTT.

This clonotype was seen only a few times. The chain couples TRBV28 to TRBJ2-5; D gene ambiguous. Germline CDR1 and CDR2: MDHEN and SYDVKM. Trimming took off 4 bases at V and 12 bases at J, with 21 bases between the two ends. The length of the CDR3 is 14 residues. CDR3 in amino acids: CASSSSLEPQGKYF. The CDR3 DNA sequence: TGTGCCAGCAGTTCCTCCCTCGAACCCCAAGGAAAGTACTTC.

There are a few counts of this clonotype. V gene TRBV12-3 or TRBV12-4 combines with J gene TRBJ2-5; TRBD2 matches at 13 bases. The CDR3 is made up of 15 amino acids. V shed 7 bases, J shed 5 bases, and the junction held 7 bases outside the gene matches. CDR3 sequence (DNA): TGTGCCAGCACCACTAGCGGGGGGGCGTACGAGACCCAGTACTTC. Its protein product is CASTTSGGAYETQYF.

This clonotype was recorded at least ten times. The chain joins TRBV6-5 to TRBJ1-2; 7 bases match TRBD1. The V segment lost 3 bases and the J segment 11 bases; nucleotides outside the gene matches: 6. This CDR3 has 12 residues. In germline, CDR1 is MNHEY, CDR2 SVGAGI. In DNA form, the CDR3 reads TGTGCCAGCAGTTATTTAGGGACAGAGTACACCTTC. Translation: CASSYLGTEYTF.

The V gene is TRBV2, the J gene TRBJ1-1; D possibly corresponds to TRBD1 (5 bases). This CDR3 has 13 amino acids. Germline values: CDR1 SNHLY, CDR2 FYNNEI. The ends were cut back, 7 bases at V and 0 bases at J, with 9 bases in the middle. This chain's CDR3 is CASNRGVNTEAFF. CDR3 coding DNA: TGTGCCAGCAATCGGGGGGTGAACACTGAAGCTTTCTTT. Filled out from reference TRBV2 and TRBJ1-1, the complete variable domain reads EPEVTQTPSHQVTQMGQEVILRCVPISNHLYFYWYRQILGQKVEFLVSFYNNEISEKSEIFDDQFSVERPDGSNFTLKIRSTKLEDSAMYFCASNRGVNTEAFFGQGTRLTVV.

Only a few counts were recorded for this clonotype. The chain has TRBV25-1 and TRBJ2-5; 7 nucleotides align to TRBD2. The end of the DNA is better explained by TRBJ2-7, so the J call may be wrong. CDR3 length equals 14 residues. Per germline, CDR1 MGHDK and CDR2 SYGVNS. CDR3: CASSEWGGYHEQYF. The CDR3 coding sequence is TGTGCCAGCAGTGAATGGGGAGGGTACCACGAGCAGTACTTC.

The chain uses TRBV29-1 and TRBJ2-5; 13 bases are a match to TRBD2. CDR3 length equals 14 residues. Germline assignment: CDR1 SQVTM and CDR2 ANQGSEA. Unmatched junction bases numbered 5, after V lost 4 bases and J lost 6 bases. The CDR3 DNA reads TGCAGCGTTGCTGGACTAGCGGGAGAACAGACCCAGTACTTC. It yields the protein CSVAGLAGEQTQYF.

V gene TRBV7-2 combines with J gene TRBJ1-6, with TRBD1 matching 9 bases. V shed 5 bases, J shed 4 bases, and the junction held 6 bases outside the gene matches. This CDR3 spans 16 amino acids. Germline CDR1 and CDR2: SGHTA and FQGNSA. In DNA, the CDR3 is TGTGCCAGCAGCCCTCAGACAGGGGGTTATAATTCACCCCTCCACTTT. This translates into CASSPQTGGYNSPLHF.

V and J are TRBV6-5 and TRBJ2-5, with D possibly being TRBD2 (6 bases). V was cut by 1 base and J by 2 bases, with 14 bases left in between. CDR1 and CDR2 (germline): MNHEY, SVGAGI. The CDR3 sequence is 16 residues long. CDR3 sequence: CASSYFAGNGQETQYF. As DNA, the CDR3 is TGTGCCAGCAGTTACTTCGCGGGGAACGGGCAAGAGACCCAGTACTTC.

V gene TRBV25-1 combines with J gene TRBJ1-5, with no clear D. CDR3 length equals 13 residues. Germline V gives CDR1 MGHDK, CDR2 SYGVNS. The V gene lost 1 base and the J gene lost 4 bases, with 5 bases spanning the gap. The CDR3 loop is CASSESSNQPQHF. Here the CDR3 DNA reads TGTGCCAGCAGTGAATCTTCTAATCAGCCCCAGCATTTT.

The chain is built from TRBV29-1 and TRBJ2-4; 9 bases map to TRBD1. The CDR3 contains 13 residues. J was trimmed by 6 bases and V by 6 bases; bases with no gene match: 6. Germline V CDR1 and CDR2: SQVTM, ANQGSEA. The CDR3 nucleotides are TGCAGCGTGGCCCGGGACAGGGCAAACATTCAGTACTTC. This codes for CSVARDRANIQYF.

Only a few counts were recorded for this clonotype. V usage is TRBV7-9 and J usage is TRBJ1-1; the D gene is possibly TRBD1 (5 bases). There are 14 residues in the CDR3. V shed 3 bases and J shed 2 bases, with 10 bases lying between them. Germline V lookup: CDR1 SEHNR, CDR2 FQNEAQ (reference sequence). The CDR3: CASSFTTVNTEAFF. Written as DNA, the CDR3 is TGTGCCAGCAGCTTCACGACAGTTAACACTGAAGCTTTCTTT.

This sequence joins TRBV20-1 and TRBJ2-2; D may be TRBD1 (5 bases). Germline values: CDR1 DFQATT, CDR2 SNEGSKA (reference sequence). This CDR3 has 17 residues. V lost 3 bases, J lost 4 bases, and 21 bases lay in between. Written as DNA, the CDR3 is TGCAGTGCTAGGTTTGAGTTAGGGGAAATTGGCACCGGGGAGCTGTTTTTT. Residues: CSARFELGEIGTGELFF.

There are a few counts of this clonotype. The rearrangement links TRBV29-1 to TRBJ1-3; D unresolved. The ends were cut back, 6 bases at V and 0 bases at J, with 6 bases in the middle. CDR1 is SQVTM, CDR2 ANQGSEA, per germline. The CDR3 consists of 12 residues. The CDR3 DNA reads as TGCAGCGTAGTGACCTCTGGAAACACCATATATTTT. Protein sequence: CSVVTSGNTIYF.